These 24 T cell receptor beta chains were sequenced from one sample in a study of CD8 T cells in Susac syndrome. A quantity of about 0.5 to 1 ug RNA underwent reverse transcription using random hexamers. TCRdb ran MiXCR on the immunoSEQ multiplex PCR reads and lists one entry per CDR3 protein. This sample has about 120,000 distinct CDR3 sequences; 85% to 95% occur once, and the top ten carry about 0.3%. The sequenced sample consisted of CD8+ T cells from PBMCs. The receptors originated from a human donor with Susac syndrome.

The chain is built from TRBV15 and TRBJ1-5, with 8 bases fitting TRBD1. This CDR3 comprises 15 residues. Germline V gene sequence: CDR1 LNHNV, CDR2 YYDKDF (reference sequence). V gave up 5 bases and J gave up 4 bases; unmatched junction bases: 7. The CDR3 loop reads CATSLRTGLNQPQHF. DNA of the CDR3: TGTGCCACCAGCCTACGGACAGGGTTAAATCAGCCCCAGCATTTT.

This chain uses TRBV30 with TRBJ1-6, with no clear D. V lost 2 bases and J 9 bases, leaving 5 bases between the germline ends. The CDR3 totals 11 residues. Germline loops: CDR1 GTSNPN, CDR2 SVGIG (reference sequence). In nucleotides, the CDR3 is TGTGCCTGGAGTATAGGTTCACCCCTCCACTTT. Its translation is CAWSIGSPLHF. Based on the CDR3 plus reference TRBV30 and TRBJ1-6, the full variable domain is SQTIHQWPATLVQPVGSPLSLECTVEGTSNPNLYWYRQAAGRGLQLLFYSVGIGQISSEVPQNLSASRPQDRQFILSSKKLLLSDSGFYLCAWSIGSPLHFGNGTRLTVT.

V and J are TRBV27 and TRBJ2-1; TRBD2 matches at 8 bases. Germline V gives CDR1 MNHEY, CDR2 SMNVEV (reference sequence). This CDR3 is built from 13 residues. V was pared by 7 bases and J by 4 bases, with 3 bases of the junction left unmatched. CDR3 DNA: TGTGCCAGCAACACTAGCGGATACAATGAGCAGTTCTTC. Translation: CASNTSGYNEQFF.

This clonotype came up once. The J gene is TRBJ2-2, the V gene TRBV3-1; 8 bases are shared with TRBD2. J gave up 1 base and V 0 bases, and 4 bases lay outside the gene matches. Per the germline V gene, CDR1 is LGHDT and CDR2 is YNNKEL (reference sequence). The CDR3 length is 17 residues. The CDR3 sequence is CASSQDREGGNTGELFF. The DNA of the CDR3 is TGTGCCAGCAGCCAAGATCGGGAGGGCGGGAACACCGGGGAGCTGTTTTTT.

V is TRBV29-1 and J is TRBJ1-1; D is perhaps TRBD1 (5 bases). This CDR3 comprises 12 residues. With 4 bases removed from V and 0 bases from J, the gap between germline ends came to 6 bases. Germline V gene sequence: CDR1 SQVTM, CDR2 ANQGSEA. This chain's CDR3 is CSVGGMNTEAFF. The DNA for the CDR3 is TGCAGCGTTGGGGGCATGAACACTGAAGCTTTCTTT.

Only one count was recorded for this clonotype. V usage is TRBV27 and J usage is TRBJ1-1; tentatively, D is TRBD1 (5 bases). V lost 3 bases to trimming and J lost 3 bases, with 11 bases between them. CDR1 and CDR2 (germline): MNHEY, SMNVEV (reference sequence). The CDR3 length is 14 residues. The CDR3 region is CASSFGGGYTEAFF. DNA for the CDR3: TGTGCCAGCAGTTTTGGGGGAGGTTACACTGAAGCTTTCTTT.

The chain uses TRBV7-8 and TRBJ2-1; a weak D match, TRBD2 (6 bases). Looked up from germline, CDR1 is SGHVS and CDR2 is FQNEAQ. The CDR3 contains 14 residues. The ends were cut back, 5 bases at V and 9 bases at J, with 17 bases in the middle. For the CDR3, the DNA is TGTGCCAGCAGCCCATTAGCAGCGGGTCGTGAGCAGTTCTTC. This codes for CASSPLAAGREQFF.

The rearrangement links TRBV4-3 to TRBJ2-1; D gene ambiguous. Germline CDR1 is LGHNA and CDR2 is YSLEER. With 1 base removed from V and 0 bases from J, the gap between germline ends came to 7 bases. The CDR3 sequence is 15 residues long. The CDR3 reads CASSQALPSYNEQFF. The CDR3 DNA reads TGCGCCAGCAGCCAAGCACTTCCCTCCTACAATGAGCAGTTCTTC.

The chain links TRBV25-1 to TRBJ2-5, with D tentatively TRBD1 (6 bases). V was pared by 2 bases and J by 5 bases, with 9 bases between. The CDR3 is 13 amino acids. Looked up from germline, CDR1 is MGHDK and CDR2 is SYGVNS. CDR3 protein: CASSEGGWETQYF. The CDR3 bases are TGTGCCAGCAGTGAAGGGGGCTGGGAGACCCAGTACTTC.

The sample holds one count of this clonotype. This sequence joins TRBV29-1 and TRBJ1-1; a weak D match, TRBD1 (6 bases). V lost 5 bases, J lost 5 bases, and 12 bases lay in between. Germline assignment: CDR1 SQVTM and CDR2 ANQGSEA. The CDR3 runs to 12 residues. The CDR3 DNA sequence: TGCAGCGTTTCACAGGGACGGACTGAAGCTTTCTTT. Translated: CSVSQGRTEAFF.

This clonotype was observed a single time. This chain joins TRBV19 and TRBJ2-3; no firm D call. Germline loops: CDR1 LNHDA, CDR2 SQIVND (reference sequence). This CDR3 has 12 amino acids. Trimming pared 8 bases from V and 0 bases from J, leaving 6 bases between. CDR3 in DNA: TGTGCCAGTTTAGATAGCACAGATACGCAGTATTTT. Encoded protein: CASLDSTDTQYF.

V is TRBV27 and J is TRBJ2-5; possible D gene TRBD2, 6 bases. The CDR3 is made up of 14 amino acids. V lost 3 bases and J 2 bases, leaving 10 bases between the germline ends. The germline CDR1 and CDR2 sequences are MNHEY and SMNVEV (reference sequence). The CDR3 here is CASSLAGLQETQYF. CDR3 nucleotides: TGTGCCAGCAGTTTGGCGGGGTTGCAAGAGACCCAGTACTTC.

V is TRBV20-1 and J is TRBJ2-3; 13 bases align to TRBD2. The V segment lost 6 bases and the J segment 2 bases; nucleotides outside the gene matches: 5. From germline, CDR1 is DFQATT and CDR2 SNEGSKA (reference sequence). The CDR3 covers 15 residues. CDR3 amino acids: CSAPGLAGPTDTQYF. The CDR3 DNA follows: TGCAGTGCCCCGGGACTAGCGGGGCCCACAGATACGCAGTATTTT.

The chain carries TRBV20-1 and TRBJ1-5, with 7 bases identical to TRBD1. CDR3 length: 14 amino acids. V lost 2 bases and J lost 2; bases outside the gene matches: 3. From germline, CDR1 is DFQATT and CDR2 SNEGSKA (reference sequence). CDR3 DNA sequence: TGCAGTGCTAGACGGGACAGCGGCAATCAGCCCCAGCATTTT. Its translation: CSARRDSGNQPQHF.

This clonotype was counted a single time. This chain links TRBV6-6 with TRBJ2-3; 10 positions match TRBD2. Germline assignment: CDR1 MNHNY and CDR2 SVGAGI (reference sequence). Trimming cost V 8 bases and J 5 bases; bases outside gene matches: 7. CDR3 length: 14 residues. The CDR3 DNA is TGTGCCAGCGGCTATAGCGGGGGGCTAGATACGCAGTATTTT. It specifies CASGYSGGLDTQYF.

This clonotype was picked up one time. CDR3 residues: CAISTGTELFF. CDR3 DNA sequence: TGTGCCATCAGTACCGGGACAGAGCTGTTTTTT. The chain has TRBV10-3 and TRBJ2-2; possible D gene TRBD1, 6 bases. The CDR3 spans 11 residues. The V end lost 5 bases, the J end lost 11 bases, and 9 bases lay between the germline ends. Per germline, CDR1 ENHRY and CDR2 SYGVKD.

The chain joins TRBV20-1 to TRBJ1-1, with 9 bases matching TRBD1. V was pared by 0 bases and J by 3 bases, with 2 bases of the junction left unmatched. The CDR3 sequence is 14 residues long. Germline values: CDR1 DFQATT, CDR2 SNEGSKA (reference sequence). In nucleotides, the CDR3 is TGCAGTGCTAGAGATCACAGGGGGCACACTGAAGCTTTCTTT. Protein: CSARDHRGHTEAFF.

The V and J genes are TRBV13 and TRBJ1-4; D call uncertain. V was shortened by 5 bases and J by 12 bases, with 19 bases between the two germline ends. CDR3 length: 14 amino acids. The germline V gene encodes CDR1 PRHDT and CDR2 FYEKMQ (reference sequence). CDR3 loop: CASSLVTLPEELFF. DNA for the CDR3: TGTGCCAGCAGCCTCGTAACTTTGCCGGAGGAACTGTTTTTT.

The chain has TRBV4-3 and TRBJ1-5; D gene ambiguous. There are 15 residues in the CDR3. CDR1 and CDR2 from the germline V gene are LGHNA and YSLEER. V lost 1 base and J 3 bases, leaving 10 bases between the germline ends. The CDR3 reads CASSQGRVANQPQHF. CDR3 DNA: TGCGCCAGCAGCCAAGGACGGGTGGCCAATCAGCCCCAGCATTTT.

The chain employs TRBV15 and TRBJ1-1; D is unclear. The germline gives CDR1 LNHNV, CDR2 YYDKDF (reference sequence). The CDR3 runs 13 residues. The germline V and J ends were trimmed by 0 bases and 4 bases, with 6 bases remaining between them. The CDR3 DNA follows: TGTGCCACCAGCAGAGATGCGTCCACTGAAGCTTTCTTT. Protein: CATSRDASTEAFF. The full variable domain, its missing parts supplied by reference TRBV15 and TRBJ1-1, is DAMVIQNPRYQVTQFGKPVTLSCSQTLNHNVMYWYQQKSSQAPKLLFHYYDKDFNNEADTPDNFQSRRPNTSFCFLDIRSPGLGDTAMYLCATSRDASTEAFFGQGTRLTVV.

V is TRBV7-9 and J is TRBJ1-6; 8 positions match TRBD1. Per germline, CDR1 SEHNR and CDR2 FQNEAQ (reference sequence). V lost 5 bases to trimming and J lost 5 bases; unmatched junction nucleotides: 5. This CDR3 region has 15 residues. CDR3 amino acids: CASSIGTGDNSPLHF. DNA for the CDR3: TGTGCCAGCAGCATCGGGACAGGAGATAATTCACCCCTCCACTTT.

The V gene is TRBV13, the J gene TRBJ2-2; tentative D call: TRBD1 (6 bases). The V gene's germline CDR1 is PRHDT and CDR2 FYEKMQ (reference sequence). There are 14 residues in the CDR3. V was cut by 0 bases and J by 5 bases, with 7 bases left in between. The CDR3 protein is CASSLGTGTGELFF. The CDR3 DNA is TGTGCCAGCAGCTTAGGGACAGGAACCGGGGAGCTGTTTTTT.

The chain combines TRBV20-1 with TRBJ2-3; a possible D gene is TRBD2 (6 bases). The CDR3 length is 15 residues. Germline values: CDR1 DFQATT, CDR2 SNEGSKA (reference sequence). The germline V and J ends were trimmed by 1 base and 2 bases, with 13 bases remaining between them. DNA of the CDR3: TGCAGTGCTAGAGTTGGATGGACTAACACAGATACGCAGTATTTT. Its protein is CSARVGWTNTDTQYF.

The chain has TRBV5-5 and TRBJ1-5, with D hard to call. The CDR3 length is 13 residues. Germline values: CDR1 SGHKS, CDR2 YYEKEE (reference sequence). With 2 bases removed from V and 1 base from J, the gap between germline ends came to 4 bases. CDR3 DNA: TGTGCCAGCAGCTTCGGGAGCAATCAGCCCCAGCATTTT. This encodes CASSFGSNQPQHF.